This T cell receptor (beta chain) was identified in a study of tumor-infiltrating lymphocytes in primary liver carcinoma. The CDR3 is 14 residues long. In this sample, this clonotype turned up once. What it recognizes is unknown. General study points: Between tumor regions, pairs overlapped more than tumor-adjacent and tumor-blood pairs did. Tumor top-250-clone fractions significantly exceeded those of blood (p = 0.039). The bulk unsorted samples meant that CD4+ and CD8+ repertoires went uncompared.

Starting material of 500 to 600 ng total RNA yielded TCR beta cDNA via a constant-region primer. Libraries for TCR beta were built through three nested multiplex PCR rounds, which together made up a slightly modified ARM-PCR procedure. Both of the initial two PCR rounds ran for around 10 cycles and employed TRBV1-TRBV30 forward primers alongside a C-beta reverse primer. TCRdb reprocessed the multiplex PCR reads with MiXCR, giving one entry per CDR3 protein. The table lists about 320,000 distinct CDR3 sequences, roughly 60% of them singletons, with approximately 9% in the top ten. The source of the blood RNA was unsorted whole blood, and germline DNA was extracted as well. Chronic HBV infection affected patients, none of whom had received treatment.

Sequencing input: peripheral blood. The V gene is TRBV21-1, the J gene TRBJ2-5; TRBD1, as called in the table, went unchecked against the DNA. TRBV21-1 is a recognized pseudogene. The source of this sequence is a man in his forties with primary liver carcinoma and hepatitis B virus infection. The CDR3 DNA reads as TGTGCCAGCAGCAAAGTTTCAGGGCAGAAGACCCAGTACTTC. As protein: CASSKVSGQKTQYF.